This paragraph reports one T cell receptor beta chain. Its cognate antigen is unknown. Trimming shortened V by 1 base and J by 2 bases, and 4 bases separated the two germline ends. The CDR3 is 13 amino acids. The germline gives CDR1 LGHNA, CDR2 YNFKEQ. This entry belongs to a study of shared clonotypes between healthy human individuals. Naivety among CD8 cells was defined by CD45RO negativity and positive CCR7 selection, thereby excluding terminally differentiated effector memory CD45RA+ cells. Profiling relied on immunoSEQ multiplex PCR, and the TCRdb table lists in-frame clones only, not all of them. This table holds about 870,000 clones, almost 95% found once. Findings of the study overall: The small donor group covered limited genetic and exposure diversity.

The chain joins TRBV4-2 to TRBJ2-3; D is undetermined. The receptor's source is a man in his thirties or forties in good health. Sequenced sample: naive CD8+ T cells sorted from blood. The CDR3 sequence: CASSQVLTDTQYF. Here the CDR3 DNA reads TGTGCCAGCAGCCAAGTCCTCACAGATACGCAGTATTTT.